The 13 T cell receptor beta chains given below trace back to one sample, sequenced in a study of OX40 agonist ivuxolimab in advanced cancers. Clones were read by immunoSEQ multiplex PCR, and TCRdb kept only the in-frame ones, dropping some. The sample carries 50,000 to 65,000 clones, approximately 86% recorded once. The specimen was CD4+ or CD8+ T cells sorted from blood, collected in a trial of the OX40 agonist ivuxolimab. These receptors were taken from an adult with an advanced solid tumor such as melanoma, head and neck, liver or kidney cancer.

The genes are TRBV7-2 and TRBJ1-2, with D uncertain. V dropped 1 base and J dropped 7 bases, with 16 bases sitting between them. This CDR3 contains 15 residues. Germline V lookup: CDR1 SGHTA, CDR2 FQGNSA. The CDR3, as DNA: TGTGCCAGCAGCTTAGACACTGCGGGGTTTGGTGGCTACACCTTC. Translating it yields CASSLDTAGFGGYTF.

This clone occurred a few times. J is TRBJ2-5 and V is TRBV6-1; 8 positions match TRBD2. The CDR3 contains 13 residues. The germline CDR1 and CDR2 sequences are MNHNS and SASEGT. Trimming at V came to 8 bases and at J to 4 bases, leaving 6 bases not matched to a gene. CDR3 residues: CASQGLARETQYF. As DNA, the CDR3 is TGTGCCAGCCAAGGACTAGCCAGAGAGACCCAGTACTTC.

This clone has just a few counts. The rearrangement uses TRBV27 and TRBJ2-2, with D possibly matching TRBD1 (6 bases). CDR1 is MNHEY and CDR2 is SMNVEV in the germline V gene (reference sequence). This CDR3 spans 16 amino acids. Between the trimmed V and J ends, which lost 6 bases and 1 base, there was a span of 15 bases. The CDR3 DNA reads TGTGCCAGCAGGGAAATGGGGGCCCAGAACACCGGGGAGCTGTTTTTT. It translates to CASREMGAQNTGELFF.

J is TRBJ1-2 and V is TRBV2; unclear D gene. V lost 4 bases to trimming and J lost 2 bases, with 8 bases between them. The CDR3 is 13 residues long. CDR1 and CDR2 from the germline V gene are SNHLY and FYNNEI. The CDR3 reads CASSVGLNYGYTF. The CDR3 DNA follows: TGTGCCAGCAGTGTTGGTCTGAACTATGGCTACACCTTC. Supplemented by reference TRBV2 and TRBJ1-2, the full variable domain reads EPEVTQTPSHQVTQMGQEVILRCVPISNHLYFYWYRQILGQKVEFLVSFYNNEISEKSEIFDDQFSVERPDGSNFTLKIRSTKLEDSAMYFCASSVGLNYGYTFGSGTRLTVV.

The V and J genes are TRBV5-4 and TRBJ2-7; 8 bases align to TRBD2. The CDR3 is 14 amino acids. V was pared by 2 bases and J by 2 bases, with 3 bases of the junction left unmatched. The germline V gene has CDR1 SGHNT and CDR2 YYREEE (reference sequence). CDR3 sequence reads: CASSFSGVTYEQYF. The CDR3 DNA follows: TGTGCCAGCAGCTTTAGCGGGGTGACCTACGAGCAGTACTTC.

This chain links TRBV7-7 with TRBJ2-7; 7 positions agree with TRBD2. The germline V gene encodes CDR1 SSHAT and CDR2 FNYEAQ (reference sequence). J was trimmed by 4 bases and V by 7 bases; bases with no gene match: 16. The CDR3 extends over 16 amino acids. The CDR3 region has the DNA TGTGCCAGCACCCTTTGTCGGCGGGAGTGTCGGTACGAGCAGTACTTC. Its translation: CASTLCRRECRYEQYF.

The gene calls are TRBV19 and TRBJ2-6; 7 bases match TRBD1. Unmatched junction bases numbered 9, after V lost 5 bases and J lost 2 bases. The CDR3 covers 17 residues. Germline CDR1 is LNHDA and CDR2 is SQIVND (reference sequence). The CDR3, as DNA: TGTGCCAGTAGTCCCCGCGGGCAGGGGGCTGGGGCCAACGTCCTGACTTTC. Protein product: CASSPRGQGAGANVLTF.

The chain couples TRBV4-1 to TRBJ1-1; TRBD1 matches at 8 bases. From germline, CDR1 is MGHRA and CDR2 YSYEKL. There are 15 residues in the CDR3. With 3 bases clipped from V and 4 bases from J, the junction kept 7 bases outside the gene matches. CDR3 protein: CASSQGRGQFTEAFF. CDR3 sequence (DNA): TGCGCCAGCAGCCAGGGCAGGGGGCAATTCACTGAAGCTTTCTTT.

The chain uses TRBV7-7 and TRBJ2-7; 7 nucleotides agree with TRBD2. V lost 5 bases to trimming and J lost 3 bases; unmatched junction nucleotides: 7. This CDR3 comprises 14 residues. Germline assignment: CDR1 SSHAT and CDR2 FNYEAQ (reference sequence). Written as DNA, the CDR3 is TGTGCCAGCAGCGCTCTAAGCGGGGACTACGAGCAGTACTTC. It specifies CASSALSGDYEQYF.

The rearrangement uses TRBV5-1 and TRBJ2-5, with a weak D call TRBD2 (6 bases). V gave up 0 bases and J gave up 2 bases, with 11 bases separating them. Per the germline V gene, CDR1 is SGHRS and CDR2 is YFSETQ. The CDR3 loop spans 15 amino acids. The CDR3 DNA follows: TGCGCCAGCAGCTTGGTTCCGGGGGTACAAGAGACCCAGTACTTC. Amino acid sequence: CASSLVPGVQETQYF.

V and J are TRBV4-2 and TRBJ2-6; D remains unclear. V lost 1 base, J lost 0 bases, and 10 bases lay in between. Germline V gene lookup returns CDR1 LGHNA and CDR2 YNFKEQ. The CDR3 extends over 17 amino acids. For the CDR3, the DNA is TGTGCCAGCAGCCAAGCGGGCAGCCCCTCTGGGGCCAACGTCCTGACTTTC. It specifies CASSQAGSPSGANVLTF.

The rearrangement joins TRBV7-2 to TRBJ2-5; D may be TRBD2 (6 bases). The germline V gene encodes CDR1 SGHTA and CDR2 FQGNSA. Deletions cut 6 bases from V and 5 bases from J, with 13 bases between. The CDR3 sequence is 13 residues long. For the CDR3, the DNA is TGTGCCAGCAGTCACCCCGGGGGTGAGACCCAGTACTTC. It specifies CASSHPGGETQYF.

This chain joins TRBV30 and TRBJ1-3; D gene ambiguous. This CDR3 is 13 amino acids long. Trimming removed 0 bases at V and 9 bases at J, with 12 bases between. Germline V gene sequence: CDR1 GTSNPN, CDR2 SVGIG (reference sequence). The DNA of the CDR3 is TGTGCCTGGAGTGTAGACTTGAGGGCCACCATATATTTT. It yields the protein CAWSVDLRATIYF.